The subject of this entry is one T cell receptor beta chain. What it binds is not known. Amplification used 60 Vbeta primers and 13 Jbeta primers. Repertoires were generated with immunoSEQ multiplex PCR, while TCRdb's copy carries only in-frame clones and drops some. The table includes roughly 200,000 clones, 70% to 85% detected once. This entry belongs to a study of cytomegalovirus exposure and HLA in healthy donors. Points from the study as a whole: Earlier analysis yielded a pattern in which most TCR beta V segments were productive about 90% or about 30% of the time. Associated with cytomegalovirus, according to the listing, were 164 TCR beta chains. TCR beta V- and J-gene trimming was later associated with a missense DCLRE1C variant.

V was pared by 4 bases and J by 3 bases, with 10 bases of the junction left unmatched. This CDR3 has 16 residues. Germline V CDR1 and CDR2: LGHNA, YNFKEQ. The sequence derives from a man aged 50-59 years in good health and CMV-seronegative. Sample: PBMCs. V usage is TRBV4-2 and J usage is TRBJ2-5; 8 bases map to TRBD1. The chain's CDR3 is CASSPERTGWEETQYF. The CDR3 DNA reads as TGTGCCAGCAGCCCAGAGAGGACAGGGTGGGAAGAGACCCAGTACTTC.